This T cell receptor (beta chain) was sequenced for a study of Graves' ophthalmopathy and Graves' hyperthyroidism. The wider study: Peripheral blood was gathered at first diagnosis, ahead of any treatment whatsoever.

RNA transcripts provided the template for amplifying TCR beta CDR3 regions. An opening RT-PCR round employed HTBI primers and preceded a second-round multiplex PCR. In TCRdb, the multiplex PCR reads were re-called with MiXCR into one record per CDR3 protein. The sample shows under 250,000 distinct CDR3 sequences, roughly 29% of them seen only once. The CDR3 is 13 residues long. V shed 4 bases and J shed 5 bases, with 12 bases lying between them. The germline V gene encodes CDR1 SNHLY and CDR2 FYNNEI. Orbital computed tomography, together with clinical symptoms, serum thyroxine, TRAb and thyroid ultrasound, was used for diagnosis.

This sequence joins TRBV2 and TRBJ2-7; D may be TRBD1 (6 bases). The sequenced sample was peripheral blood. This receptor was identified in a man in his forties or fifties with Graves' ophthalmopathy. The CDR3, as DNA: TGTGCCAGCAGTGGAGAGGGGGTCAACGAGCAGTACTTC. Protein: CASSGEGVNEQYF.